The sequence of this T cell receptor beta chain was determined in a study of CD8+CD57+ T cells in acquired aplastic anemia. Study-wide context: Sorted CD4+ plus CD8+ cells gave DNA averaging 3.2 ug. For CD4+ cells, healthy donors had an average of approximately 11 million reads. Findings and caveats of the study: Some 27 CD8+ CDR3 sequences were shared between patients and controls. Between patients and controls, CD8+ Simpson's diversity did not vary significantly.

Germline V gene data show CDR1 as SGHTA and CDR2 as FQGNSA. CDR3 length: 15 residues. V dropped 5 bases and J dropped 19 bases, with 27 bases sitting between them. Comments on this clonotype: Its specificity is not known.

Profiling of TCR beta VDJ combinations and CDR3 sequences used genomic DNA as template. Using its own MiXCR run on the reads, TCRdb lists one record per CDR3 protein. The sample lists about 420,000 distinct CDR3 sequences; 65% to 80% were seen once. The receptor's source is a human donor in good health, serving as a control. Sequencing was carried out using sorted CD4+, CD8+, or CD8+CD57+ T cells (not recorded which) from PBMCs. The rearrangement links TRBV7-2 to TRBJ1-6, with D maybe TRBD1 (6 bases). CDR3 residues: CASSSGGADTQYFHF. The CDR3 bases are TGTGCCAGCAGCAGCGGGGGGGCAGATACGCAGTATTTTCACTTT. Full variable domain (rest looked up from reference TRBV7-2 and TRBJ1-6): GAGVSQSPSNKVTEKGKDVELRCDPISGHTALYWYRQSLGQGLEFLIYFQGNSAPDKSGLPSDRFSAERTGGSVSTLTIQRTQQEDSAVYLCASSSGGADTQYFHFGNGTRLTVT.